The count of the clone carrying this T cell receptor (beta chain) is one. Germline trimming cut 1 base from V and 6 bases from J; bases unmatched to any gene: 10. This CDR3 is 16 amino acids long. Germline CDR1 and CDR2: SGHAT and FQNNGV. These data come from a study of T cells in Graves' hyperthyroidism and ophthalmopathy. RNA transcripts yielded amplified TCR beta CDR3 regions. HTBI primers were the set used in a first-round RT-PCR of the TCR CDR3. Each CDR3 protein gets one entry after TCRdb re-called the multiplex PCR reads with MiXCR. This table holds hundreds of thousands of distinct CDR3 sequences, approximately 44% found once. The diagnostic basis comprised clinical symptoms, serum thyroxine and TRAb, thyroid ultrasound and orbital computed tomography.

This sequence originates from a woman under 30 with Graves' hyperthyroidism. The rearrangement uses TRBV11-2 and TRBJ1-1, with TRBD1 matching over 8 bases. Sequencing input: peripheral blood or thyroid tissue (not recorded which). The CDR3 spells CASSLVRTGTWSEAFF. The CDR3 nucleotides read TGTGCCAGCAGCTTAGTTCGGACAGGGACATGGTCTGAAGCTTTCTTT.